These 24 T cell receptor beta chains share one sample of origin, sequenced in a study of shared clonotypes between healthy human individuals. Libraries were prepared by immunoSEQ multiplex PCR; TCRdb keeps only in-frame clonotypes and omits some of them. Of fewer than 1.4 million clones listed, 70% to 80% are singletons. Sequencing was done on a sample of memory CD4+ T cells from PBMCs. The subset is: CD45RA-negative fraction. The receptors shown here come from a man between 18 and 35 years old in good health. Some clones in this sample may be carry-over from other donors' samples.

The chain employs TRBV2 and TRBJ1-5, with 7 bases identical to TRBD1. V was pared by 5 bases and J by 4 bases, with 14 bases of the junction left unmatched. This CDR3 region has 17 residues. Germline CDR1 SNHLY, CDR2 FYNNEI. The CDR3, as DNA: TGTGCCAGCAGTTTAAGAGCCTCCGGGACAGATAATCAGCCCCAGCATTTT. Translated: CASSLRASGTDNQPQHF.

V is TRBV7-9 and J is TRBJ2-2, with D possibly TRBD2 on 6 matching bases. V gave up 2 bases and J gave up 3 bases, with 7 bases separating them. CDR3 length equals 14 residues. Germline CDR1 and CDR2: SEHNR and FQNEAQ (reference sequence). In nucleotides, the CDR3 is TGTGCCAGCAGCTTACAGCGGGACACCGGGGAGCTGTTTTTT. It translates to CASSLQRDTGELFF.

This rearrangement joins TRBV5-1 to TRBJ1-4, with 7 bases fitting TRBD1. CDR3 length: 16 residues. Looked up from germline, CDR1 is SGHRS and CDR2 is YFSETQ. Trimming removed 4 bases from V and 3 bases from J; junction bases left unmatched: 9. The CDR3 DNA follows: TGCGCCAGCAGCCGTCAACCAGGGGGGCCTAATGAAAAACTGTTTTTT. It is translated as CASSRQPGGPNEKLFF.

The chain recombines TRBV28 with TRBJ2-7, with D possibly being TRBD1 (6 bases). Trimming left V 8 bases short and J 5 bases short, with 13 bases between. This CDR3 is built from 12 residues. Germline values: CDR1 MDHEN, CDR2 SYDVKM. This chain's CDR3 is CASPPQGDEQYF. CDR3 in DNA: TGTGCCAGCCCGCCACAGGGTGACGAGCAGTACTTC.

This chain links TRBV11-2 with TRBJ2-1; 9 bases are shared with TRBD2. This CDR3 contains 18 residues. The trim removed 4 bases at V and 6 bases at J, leaving 16 bases unmatched. Germline lookup yields CDR1 SGHAT and CDR2 FQNNGV. The CDR3 DNA reads as TGTGCCAGCAGCTCCAGGGGCGTAGGGACTAGCCACGCCAATGAGCAGTTCTTC. Protein product: CASSSRGVGTSHANEQFF.

The rearrangement links TRBV28 to TRBJ2-1; 8 bases map to TRBD2. The V segment lost 4 bases and the J segment 6 bases; nucleotides outside the gene matches: 8. Germline CDR1 reads MDHEN; CDR2 reads SYDVKM. The CDR3 is 15 residues long. CDR3 in amino acids: CASSSTGTRRNEQFF. The CDR3 DNA is TGTGCCAGCAGTTCAACTGGGACTAGGCGCAATGAGCAGTTCTTC.

The sample holds a few counts of this clone. The V call is TRBV18, the J call TRBJ2-7, with 12 bases lining up with TRBD1. Per the germline V gene, CDR1 is KGHSH and CDR2 is LQKENI. The CDR3 is 14 amino acids. V shed 3 bases, J shed 6 bases, and the junction held 3 bases outside the gene matches. This CDR3 is CASSPGTGGPEQYF. CDR3 coding DNA: TGTGCCAGCTCACCGGGGACAGGGGGCCCCGAGCAGTACTTC.

Worth noting for this clone: Distinct nucleotide sequences in the sample also encode this CDR3. CDR3 sequence (DNA): TGCGCCAGCAGCGGCGGACAGGTGAACACTGAAGCTTTCTTT. Amino acids: CASSGGQVNTEAFF. The rearrangement links TRBV5-1 to TRBJ1-1; the match to TRBD1 covers 7 bases. The CDR3 consists of 14 residues. Germline assignment: CDR1 SGHRS and CDR2 YFSETQ. The J segment lost 0 bases and the V segment lost 4 bases, leaving 3 bases of the junction unmatched.

V is TRBV20-1 and J is TRBJ2-7; 8 bases line up with TRBD2. The V gene end was trimmed by 6 bases and the J gene end by 6 bases; junction bases not matched to a gene: 1. CDR3 length: 10 residues. The V gene's germline CDR1 is DFQATT and CDR2 SNEGSKA (reference sequence). The CDR3 DNA reads as TGCAGTGCCGGGGGGGGCGAGCAGTACTTC. This codes for CSAGGGEQYF.

This clone was counted at least ten times. The rearrangement uses TRBV5-4 and TRBJ2-7; 7 bases are shared with TRBD1. J lost 7 bases, V lost 6 bases, and 16 bases had no gene match. CDR1 is SGHNT, CDR2 YYREEE, per germline (reference sequence). CDR3 length equals 15 residues. The CDR3 spells CASKIQRGQYGEQYF. The CDR3 DNA reads as TGTGCCAGCAAAATACAACGGGGACAGTATGGGGAGCAGTACTTC. The full variable domain, its missing parts supplied by reference TRBV5-4 and TRBJ2-7, is ETGVTQSPTHLIKTRGQQVTLRCSSQSGHNTVSWYQQALGQGPQFIFQYYREEENGRGNFPPRFSGLQFPNYSSELNVNALELDDSALYLCASKIQRGQYGEQYFGPGTRLTVT.

The V and J genes are TRBV2 and TRBJ2-3; D is unclear. Trimming pared 10 bases from V and 0 bases from J, leaving 14 bases between. CDR1 SNHLY and CDR2 FYNNEI come from the germline V gene. The CDR3 runs 14 residues. As DNA, the CDR3 is TGTGCCACCTCCCCACGGATTAGCACAGATACGCAGTATTTT. It encodes CATSPRISTDTQYF.

Here the CDR3 DNA reads TGTGCCTGGAGTAATAACGTGGGGTTCCAAGAGACCCAGTACTTC. Translating it yields CAWSNNVGFQETQYF. This chain links TRBV30 with TRBJ2-5; D is undetermined. Germline V lookup: CDR1 GTSNPN, CDR2 SVGIG (reference sequence). Trimming took 2 bases from V and 1 from J, leaving 14 bases between them. This CDR3 is built from 15 residues.

As regards this clone: Other nucleotide sequences from this sample produce the same CDR3. The chain employs TRBV28 and TRBJ1-1; 8 nucleotides agree with TRBD1. J lost 3 bases, V lost 6 bases, and 9 bases had no gene match. Germline V CDR1 and CDR2: MDHEN, SYDVKM. The CDR3 has 15 residues. CDR3 bases: TGTGCCAGCAGCCCTCCTACAGGGGGGTACACTGAAGCTTTCTTT. Residues: CASSPPTGGYTEAFF.

The V gene is TRBV7-9, the J gene TRBJ1-2; D is ambiguous. The CDR3 is made up of 12 amino acids. Trimming pared 0 bases from V and 8 bases from J, leaving 7 bases between. CDR1 SEHNR and CDR2 FQNEAQ come from the germline V gene (reference sequence). The CDR3 coding sequence is TGTGCCAGCAGCTTAGCGATCCTCGGCTACACCTTC. It is translated as CASSLAILGYTF. The entire variable domain, with the rest obtained from reference TRBV7-9 and TRBJ1-2, is as follows: DTGVSQNPRHKITKRGQNVTFRCDPISEHNRLYWYRQTLGQGPEFLTYFQNEAQLEKSRLLSDRFSAERPKGSFSTLEIQRTEQGDSAMYLCASSLAILGYTFGSGTRLTVV.

This clone has just a few counts. This chain joins TRBV5-6 and TRBJ1-2, with unresolved D. The germline gives CDR1 SGHDT, CDR2 YYEEEE. CDR3 length: 14 residues. With 4 bases removed from V and 4 bases from J, the gap between germline ends came to 14 bases. The CDR3 DNA is TGTGCCAGCAGCGTCGGGAGGGCGGGCTATGGCTACACCTTC. This encodes CASSVGRAGYGYTF.

This rearrangement joins TRBV14 to TRBJ1-1; 9 bases are a match to TRBD1. J lost 4 bases, V lost 2 bases, and 14 bases had no gene match. There are 18 residues in the CDR3. Germline CDR1 is SGHDN and CDR2 is FVKESK. The CDR3 DNA reads as TGTGCCAGCAGCCAACATTTTTGGGACAGGGCAGGGGTCACTGAAGCTTTCTTT. This encodes CASSQHFWDRAGVTEAFF.

The chain employs TRBV5-1 and TRBJ1-1; D unclear. V dropped 5 bases and J dropped 1 base, with 12 bases sitting between them. Germline V lookup: CDR1 SGHRS, CDR2 YFSETQ. The CDR3 is 14 residues long. The CDR3 spells CASRIGSQNTEAFF. The CDR3 DNA is TGCGCCAGCAGAATCGGAAGCCAGAACACTGAAGCTTTCTTT.

To note about this clone: Only one base separates this from a far larger clonotype, so it likely reflects a read error. At the DNA level, this CDR3 is encoded by other sequences in the same sample as well. V usage is TRBV5-6 and J usage is TRBJ2-2; 8 nucleotides align to TRBD1. V shed 2 bases, J shed 1 base, and the junction held 10 bases outside the gene matches. This CDR3 is 18 amino acids long. CDR1 and CDR2 from the germline V gene are SGHDT and YYEEEE. The CDR3 coding sequence is TGTGCCAGCAGCTTAACGAGGGACAGGCCTTTGAACACCGGGGAGCTGTTTTTT. Translation gives CASSLTRDRPLNTGELFF. The full variable domain, completed using reference TRBV5-6 and TRBJ2-2, is DAGVTQSPTHLIKTRGQQVTLRCSPKSGHDTVSWYQQALGQGPQFIFQYYEEEERQRGNFPDRFSGHQFPNYSSELNVNALLLGDSALYLCASSLTRDRPLNTGELFFGEGSRLTVL.

Regarding this clone: A clone one base away is much larger, so this may be a read error. The sample contains more than one DNA sequence encoding this CDR3. The J gene is TRBJ2-7, the V gene TRBV5-1; 12 bases line up with TRBD2. The CDR3 runs to 14 residues. Germline V gives CDR1 SGHRS, CDR2 YFSETQ. After removal of 4 bases from V and 4 bases from J, the junction contained 3 bases not matched to a gene. CDR3 amino acids: CASSPGTSGYEQYF. The CDR3 DNA reads TGCGCCAGCAGCCCCGGGACTAGCGGGTACGAGCAGTACTTC.

Worth noting for this clone: This sample includes further DNA sequences coding for the same CDR3. This chain joins TRBV7-9 and TRBJ1-1; D might be TRBD1 (6 bases). This CDR3 spans 14 amino acids. Trimming shortened V by 1 base and J by 2 bases, and 8 bases separated the two germline ends. The germline V gene has CDR1 SEHNR and CDR2 FQNEAQ (reference sequence). CDR3: CASSLGTVNTEAFF. CDR3 coding DNA: TGTGCCAGCAGCTTAGGGACAGTCAACACTGAAGCTTTCTTT. Variable domain in full (rest from reference TRBV7-9 and TRBJ1-1): DTGVSQNPRHKITKRGQNVTFRCDPISEHNRLYWYRQTLGQGPEFLTYFQNEAQLEKSRLLSDRFSAERPKGSFSTLEIQRTEQGDSAMYLCASSLGTVNTEAFFGQGTRLTVV.

Notes on this clone: This could be a read error, since a much larger clone is one nucleotide away. The rearrangement joins TRBV30 to TRBJ2-5, with TRBD1 matching 7 bases. The DNA matches TRBJ2-7 better at its end, which makes the J call doubtful. The CDR3 spans 15 residues. CDR1 and CDR2 (germline): GTSNPN, SVGIG (reference sequence). CDR3 region: CAWSDKGQGVYEQYF. In DNA form, the CDR3 reads TGTGCCTGGAGTGACAAGGGGCAGGGGGTCTACGAGCAGTACTTC.

The V call is TRBV28, the J call TRBJ1-5; TRBD1 is a possible D gene (6 bases). Germline CDR1 MDHEN, CDR2 SYDVKM. V shed 6 bases and J shed 3 bases, with 15 bases lying between them. This CDR3 comprises 15 residues. CDR3 amino acids: CASSQGGGPNQPQHF. As DNA, the CDR3 is TGTGCCAGCAGCCAAGGCGGGGGCCCCAATCAGCCCCAGCATTTT.

This clone was seen a handful of times. V gene TRBV10-3 combines with J gene TRBJ1-1, with a weak D call TRBD1 (6 bases). The CDR3 covers 13 residues. Between the trimmed V and J ends, which lost 9 bases and 0 bases, there was a span of 11 bases. Per germline, CDR1 ENHRY and CDR2 SYGVKD. The CDR3 loop reads CAMAGHLNTEAFF. The CDR3 nucleotides read TGTGCCATGGCGGGACACTTGAACACTGAAGCTTTCTTT.

This clone showed up just a few times. The chain joins TRBV28 to TRBJ2-7; D not resolved. The CDR3 consists of 17 residues. Trimming took 4 bases from V and 3 from J, leaving 22 bases between them. Per germline, CDR1 MDHEN and CDR2 SYDVKM. CDR3 loop: CASSSNGYRPKNYEQYF. The CDR3 DNA reads TGTGCCAGCAGTTCCAACGGGTATCGCCCGAAAAACTACGAGCAGTACTTC.